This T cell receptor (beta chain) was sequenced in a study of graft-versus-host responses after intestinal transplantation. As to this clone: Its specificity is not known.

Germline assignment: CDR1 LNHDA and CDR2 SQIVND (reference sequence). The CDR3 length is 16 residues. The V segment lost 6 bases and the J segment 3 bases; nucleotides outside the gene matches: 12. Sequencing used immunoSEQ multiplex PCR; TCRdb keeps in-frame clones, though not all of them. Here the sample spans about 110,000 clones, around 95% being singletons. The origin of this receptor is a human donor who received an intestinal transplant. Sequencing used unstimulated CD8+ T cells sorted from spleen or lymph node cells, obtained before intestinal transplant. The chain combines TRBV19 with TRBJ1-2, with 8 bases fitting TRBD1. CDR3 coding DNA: TGTGCCAGTAGCACCAGGGGGCGCTCCCCTGACTATGGCTACACCTTC. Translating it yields CASSTRGRSPDYGYTF. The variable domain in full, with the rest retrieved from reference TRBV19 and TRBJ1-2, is DGGITQSPKYLFRKEGQNVTLSCEQNLNHDAMYWYRQDPGQGLRLIYYSQIVNDFQKGDIAEGYSVSREKKESFPLTVTSAQKNPTAFYLCASSTRGRSPDYGYTFGSGTRLTVV.